These 32 T cell receptor beta chains came from one sample sequenced in a study of T-cell reconstitution after alpha-beta-depleted transplantation in children. Preparation of the TCRbeta library was carried out with unique molecular identifiers. TCRdb analysed the PCR reads with MiXCR anew, one entry per CDR3 protein. The sample carries about 540,000 distinct CDR3 sequences, 18% recorded once. Sequencing used PBMCs from the stem cell graft donor, obtained from the stem cell graft. Every receptor here comes from a human donor who donated a stem cell graft to a child with acute lymphoblastic leukemia.

There are a few counts of this clonotype. V gene TRBV4-1 combines with J gene TRBJ2-1; TRBD1 might be the D (5 bases). The V end was cut by 3 bases, the J end by 0 bases, with 18 bases between. Germline CDR1 is MGHRA and CDR2 is YSYEKL. This CDR3 is built from 18 residues. CDR3 sequence (DNA): TGCGCCAGCAGCCACCGACTGGAGCAGGGATCCTCCTACAATGAGCAGTTCTTC. Its translation is CASSHRLEQGSSYNEQFF.

The V and J genes are TRBV30 and TRBJ2-7, with D possibly matching TRBD2 (5 bases). The V gene's germline CDR1 is GTSNPN and CDR2 SVGIG (reference sequence). The V gene lost 3 bases and the J gene lost 2 bases, with 14 bases spanning the gap. CDR3 size: 14 residues. This chain's CDR3 is CAWRPTGRTYEQYF. CDR3 in DNA: TGTGCCTGGAGGCCCACGGGAAGGACCTACGAGCAGTACTTC.

In its sample, this clonotype was seen a few times. V gene TRBV9 combines with J gene TRBJ2-5; 7 bases are a match to TRBD1. The CDR3 consists of 15 residues. V shed 0 bases and J 2 bases; nucleotides not matched to a gene: 4. CDR1 and CDR2 (germline): SGDLS, YYNGEE. In DNA, the CDR3 is TGTGCCAGCAGCGTAGAAGGGACAGTGCAAGAGACCCAGTACTTC. Protein sequence: CASSVEGTVQETQYF.

The chain carries TRBV4-1 and TRBJ1-6, with TRBD1 as a possible D gene (5 bases). The CDR3 has 15 amino acids. Per the germline V gene, CDR1 is MGHRA and CDR2 is YSYEKL. V was shortened by 2 bases and J by 5 bases, with 10 bases between the two germline ends. CDR3 region: CASSQRQIDNSPLHF. DNA for the CDR3: TGCGCCAGCAGCCAACGACAGATAGATAATTCACCCCTCCACTTT.

The chain has TRBV27 and TRBJ2-1; D is possibly TRBD2 (6 bases). CDR1 and CDR2 from the germline V gene are MNHEY and SMNVEV (reference sequence). V lost 5 bases to trimming and J lost 2 bases, with 16 bases between them. This CDR3 region has 16 residues. CDR3 sequence: CASSPSGVITYNEQFF. DNA of the CDR3: TGTGCCAGCAGTCCATCGGGGGTAATTACCTACAATGAGCAGTTCTTC.

This clonotype was seen more than once but under ten times. The chain uses TRBV11-2 and TRBJ2-1; D perhaps matches TRBD2 (6 bases). Per germline, CDR1 SGHAT and CDR2 FQNNGV. Between the trimmed V and J ends, which lost 1 base and 4 bases, there was a span of 11 bases. The CDR3 totals 15 residues. CDR3 coding DNA: TGTGCCAGCAGCTTAGTCGCGCGGGGATACAATGAGCAGTTCTTC. It specifies CASSLVARGYNEQFF.

This chain uses TRBV7-9 with TRBJ1-2; no clear D. Germline V lookup: CDR1 SEHNR, CDR2 FQNEAQ (reference sequence). The length of the CDR3 is 15 residues. The V and J ends lost 1 base and 1 base respectively, with 10 bases between them. CDR3 loop: CASSLVGPLNYGYTF. CDR3 DNA: TGTGCCAGCAGCTTAGTAGGCCCCCTTAACTATGGCTACACCTTC.

V is TRBV5-1 and J is TRBJ2-4; 10 nucleotides align to TRBD2. Unmatched junction bases numbered 14, after V lost 1 base and J lost 1 base. Germline loops: CDR1 SGHRS, CDR2 YFSETQ. This CDR3 spans 20 amino acids. The CDR3 sequence is CASSLIPSGSVMGAKNIQYF. In DNA form, the CDR3 reads TGCGCCAGCAGCTTGATACCTAGCGGGAGTGTTATGGGGGCCAAAAACATTCAGTACTTC. The full variable domain, rest sourced from reference TRBV5-1 and TRBJ2-4, is KAGVTQTPRYLIKTRGQQVTLSCSPISGHRSVSWYQQTPGQGLQFLFEYFSETQRNKGNFPGRFSGRQFSNSRSEMNVSTLELGDSALYLCASSLIPSGSVMGAKNIQYFGAGTRLSVL.

This clonotype occurred a few times. The chain employs TRBV7-2 and TRBJ1-1; D remains unclear. The CDR3 covers 15 residues. Germline V gene lookup returns CDR1 SGHTA and CDR2 FQGNSA. Trimming cost V 2 bases and J 1 base, with 11 bases left between them. CDR3 bases: TGTGCCAGCAGCTTACGGGTTTTGGGGAACACTGAAGCTTTCTTT. Protein sequence: CASSLRVLGNTEAFF.

This clonotype was seen a handful of times. The V gene is TRBV10-2, the J gene TRBJ2-1; 9 nucleotides match TRBD1. Germline values: CDR1 WSHSY, CDR2 SAAADI. V shed 0 bases and J 2 bases; nucleotides not matched to a gene: 14. The CDR3 covers 20 residues. Here the CDR3 DNA reads TGCGCCAGCAGTGAGTCGAACTTCCTCTACGGGACAGGGACCTACAATGAGCAGTTCTTC. This gives the protein CASSESNFLYGTGTYNEQFF.

This rearrangement joins TRBV6-1 to TRBJ2-5; D gene unclear. CDR3 length: 12 residues. Germline loops: CDR1 MNHNS, CDR2 SASEGT. Trimming left V 9 bases short and J 0 bases short, with 8 bases between. CDR3 bases: TGTGCCAGAAGACAAGACCAAGAGACCCAGTACTTC. As protein: CARRQDQETQYF.

V is TRBV6-4 and J is TRBJ1-5, with TRBD1 as a possible D gene (5 bases). The germline V and J ends were trimmed by 1 base and 8 bases, with 12 bases remaining between them. The CDR3 totals 14 residues. Germline CDR1 MRHNA, CDR2 SNTAGT. CDR3 nucleotide sequence: TGTGCCAGCAGTGACTTGCACGGGGGAGAGCCCCAGCATTTT. As protein: CASSDLHGGEPQHF.

The rearrangement joins TRBV6-5 to TRBJ2-7, with TRBD1 matching 8 bases. The CDR3 consists of 15 residues. CDR1 and CDR2 from the germline V gene are MNHEY and SVGAGI. Trimming cost V 5 bases and J 3 bases; bases outside gene matches: 9. This CDR3 is CASSHHGQGYYEQYF. CDR3 coding DNA: TGTGCCAGCAGTCACCATGGACAGGGTTACTACGAGCAGTACTTC.

The V call is TRBV2, the J call TRBJ2-3; D might be TRBD2 (6 bases). The V end lost 4 bases, the J end lost 6 bases, and 14 bases lay between the germline ends. The length of the CDR3 is 14 residues. Germline V gives CDR1 SNHLY, CDR2 FYNNEI. This chain's CDR3 is CASSGERVGDTQYF. CDR3 nucleotide sequence: TGTGCCAGCAGTGGTGAGCGGGTGGGTGATACGCAGTATTTT.

The sample holds a few counts of this clonotype. This chain joins TRBV6-1 and TRBJ1-5; D remains ambiguous. Germline loops: CDR1 MNHNS, CDR2 SASEGT. The V end was cut by 3 bases, the J end by 3 bases, with 6 bases between. The length of the CDR3 is 13 residues. CDR3 amino acids: CASSDGPNQPQHF. CDR3 sequence (DNA): TGTGCCAGCAGTGACGGACCCAATCAGCCCCAGCATTTT.

The table lists this clonotype with a few counts. The rearrangement uses TRBV29-1 and TRBJ2-5, with D hard to call. The CDR3 runs to 11 residues. V shed 6 bases and J shed 1 base, with 6 bases lying between them. The germline V gene encodes CDR1 SQVTM and CDR2 ANQGSEA. The DNA for the CDR3 is TGCAGCGTCAGGTTCCAAGAGACCCAGTACTTC. It encodes CSVRFQETQYF.

The rearrangement uses TRBV7-9 and TRBJ2-5, with 7 bases matching TRBD1. Germline CDR1 SEHNR, CDR2 FQNEAQ (reference sequence). V dropped 5 bases and J dropped 0; count of bases not matched to a gene: 6. The CDR3 consists of 15 residues. DNA of the CDR3: TGTGCCAGCAGCCCAGAGGACAGGTACCAAGAGACCCAGTACTTC. It is translated as CASSPEDRYQETQYF.

This clonotype was recorded a few times. The chain joins TRBV7-9 to TRBJ2-7; D remains ambiguous. This CDR3 spans 12 amino acids. Per germline, CDR1 SEHNR and CDR2 FQNEAQ (reference sequence). V was trimmed by 5 bases and J by 5 bases, leaving 10 bases between them. In DNA, the CDR3 is TGTGCCAGCAGCGCCCCCGGACACGAGCAGTACTTC. Translation: CASSAPGHEQYF.

J is TRBJ2-2 and V is TRBV27; D gene uncertain. The V gene's germline CDR1 is MNHEY and CDR2 SMNVEV (reference sequence). CDR3 length: 14 amino acids. The V and J ends lost 0 bases and 8 bases respectively, with 10 bases between them. CDR3 sequence (DNA): TGTGCCAGCAGTTTATCCCACCCGATAGGGGAGCTGTTTTTT. Translating it yields CASSLSHPIGELFF.

This chain uses TRBV27 with TRBJ2-1, with D perhaps given as TRBD1 or TRBD2 (5 bases each). V lost 5 bases and J lost 1, with 12 bases in between. CDR3 length equals 15 residues. Per the germline V gene, CDR1 is MNHEY and CDR2 is SMNVEV (reference sequence). This CDR3 is CASSDSGLSYNEQFF. Written as DNA, the CDR3 is TGTGCCAGCAGTGATTCGGGGCTGTCCTACAATGAGCAGTTCTTC.

This clonotype has a handful of counts. The rearrangement links TRBV5-4 to TRBJ2-5; D is possibly TRBD2 (6 bases). Germline loops: CDR1 SGHNT, CDR2 YYREEE (reference sequence). The V end lost 3 bases, the J end lost 1 base, and 13 bases lay between the germline ends. The CDR3 is made up of 15 amino acids. The chain's CDR3 is CASSSGVQTQETQYF. In nucleotides, the CDR3 is TGTGCCAGCAGCTCGGGAGTCCAGACCCAAGAGACCCAGTACTTC.

The J gene is TRBJ2-1, the V gene TRBV5-1; TRBD2 agrees at 11 bases. Trimming removed 2 bases from V and 7 bases from J; junction bases left unmatched: 14. CDR1 and CDR2 from the germline V gene are SGHRS and YFSETQ. The length of the CDR3 is 18 residues. The CDR3 sequence: CASSLRSGIAGGRNEQFF. DNA for the CDR3: TGCGCCAGCAGCTTACGATCCGGAATAGCGGGAGGGCGGAATGAGCAGTTCTTC.

This clonotype was detected a few times. V is TRBV19 and J is TRBJ1-2; TRBD1 matches at 12 bases. The ends lost 3 bases at V and 4 bases at J; junction bases unmatched: 9. Germline V gene lookup returns CDR1 LNHDA and CDR2 SQIVND (reference sequence). The CDR3 sequence is 17 residues long. CDR3 DNA: TGTGCCAGTAGTATTCCCGGGACAGGGGGCGCCGGCTATGGCTACACCTTC. It codes for CASSIPGTGGAGYGYTF.

Only a few counts were recorded for this clonotype. The rearrangement joins TRBV27 to TRBJ2-7; 10 nucleotides agree with TRBD1. After removal of 5 bases from V and 3 bases from J, the junction contained 7 bases not matched to a gene. The CDR3 spans 15 residues. Germline lookup yields CDR1 MNHEY and CDR2 SMNVEV (reference sequence). The CDR3 region is CASSPGTGAGYEQYF. The CDR3 DNA sequence: TGTGCCAGCAGTCCTGGGACAGGGGCGGGCTACGAGCAGTACTTC.

The chain couples TRBV19 to TRBJ2-1; 12 positions agree with TRBD2. Unmatched junction bases numbered 11, after V lost 4 bases and J lost 13 bases. This CDR3 spans 15 amino acids. CDR1 and CDR2 (germline): LNHDA, SQIVND (reference sequence). The CDR3 here is CASSKRPGLAGNQFF. The CDR3, as DNA: TGTGCCAGTAGTAAGCGCCCTGGACTAGCGGGAAATCAGTTCTTC.

This clonotype has a handful of counts. The chain has TRBV15 and TRBJ1-1; no clear D gene. Between the trimmed V and J ends, which lost 3 bases and 6 bases, there was a span of 14 bases. CDR3 length: 14 amino acids. CDR1 and CDR2 from the germline V gene are LNHNV and YYDKDF (reference sequence). The CDR3 DNA reads TGTGCCACCAGCAGTCCACGAGGGTCGGCTGAAGCTTTCTTT. Protein sequence: CATSSPRGSAEAFF.

The rearrangement uses TRBV3-1 and TRBJ2-5; D not resolved. V was pared by 3 bases and J by 2 bases, with 7 bases between. The CDR3 loop spans 13 amino acids. Germline loops: CDR1 LGHDT, CDR2 YNNKEL (reference sequence). Here the CDR3 reads CASSQSDQETQYF. The CDR3 DNA sequence: TGTGCCAGCAGCCAGTCAGATCAAGAGACCCAGTACTTC.

This clonotype has more than one count but fewer than ten. The rearrangement joins TRBV6-1 to TRBJ2-7, with 7 bases that match TRBD2. Germline-derived CDR1 and CDR2 are MNHNS and SASEGT. V was pared by 11 bases and J by 2 bases, with 12 bases of the junction left unmatched. This CDR3 comprises 14 residues. The CDR3: CALGRENRPYEQYF. Here the CDR3 DNA reads TGTGCCCTTGGGAGGGAAAATCGCCCCTACGAGCAGTACTTC.

This clonotype was counted many times. The chain is built from TRBV5-1 and TRBJ2-1, with TRBD2 as a possible D gene (6 bases). CDR3 length equals 14 residues. CDR1 is SGHRS and CDR2 is YFSETQ in the germline V gene. V lost 3 bases to trimming and J lost 4 bases, with 11 bases between them. CDR3 sequence: CASSSGGVYNEQFF. The CDR3 coding sequence is TGCGCCAGCAGCTCCGGAGGGGTGTACAATGAGCAGTTCTTC.

This clonotype was counted only a few times. The V call is TRBV2, the J call TRBJ1-5, with a tentative D call TRBD1 (5 bases). The CDR3 sequence is 15 residues long. Germline-derived CDR1 and CDR2 are SNHLY and FYNNEI. V lost 6 bases, J lost 7 bases, and 19 bases lay in between. The DNA for the CDR3 is TGTGCCAGCAGCCCTCGTGGGAGGGGACGCCAGCCCCAGCATTTT. Residues: CASSPRGRGRQPQHF.

The chain joins TRBV5-5 to TRBJ2-1, with a possible D match to TRBD1 (7 bases). V lost 5 bases and J lost 6, with 21 bases in between. The CDR3 totals 16 residues. CDR1 and CDR2 from the germline V gene are SGHKS and YYEKEE (reference sequence). In DNA form, the CDR3 reads TGTGCCAGCAGTCTTTGGAGGGACAGCCGCTCCAATGAGCAGTTCTTC. Translation: CASSLWRDSRSNEQFF.

This clonotype turned up a few times. The chain is built from TRBV15 and TRBJ1-1; a possible D gene is TRBD1 (5 bases). This CDR3 has 16 residues. V lost 1 base and J 3 bases, leaving 15 bases between the germline ends. CDR1 and CDR2 (germline): LNHNV, YYDKDF (reference sequence). CDR3 coding DNA: TGTGCCACCAGCAGAGGGAAAGGGGAGTGGGACACTGAAGCTTTCTTT. This translates into CATSRGKGEWDTEAFF. The entire variable domain, with the rest obtained from reference TRBV15 and TRBJ1-1, is as follows: DAMVIQNPRYQVTQFGKPVTLSCSQTLNHNVMYWYQQKSSQAPKLLFHYYDKDFNNEADTPDNFQSRRPNTSFCFLDIRSPGLGDTAMYLCATSRGKGEWDTEAFFGQGTRLTVV.